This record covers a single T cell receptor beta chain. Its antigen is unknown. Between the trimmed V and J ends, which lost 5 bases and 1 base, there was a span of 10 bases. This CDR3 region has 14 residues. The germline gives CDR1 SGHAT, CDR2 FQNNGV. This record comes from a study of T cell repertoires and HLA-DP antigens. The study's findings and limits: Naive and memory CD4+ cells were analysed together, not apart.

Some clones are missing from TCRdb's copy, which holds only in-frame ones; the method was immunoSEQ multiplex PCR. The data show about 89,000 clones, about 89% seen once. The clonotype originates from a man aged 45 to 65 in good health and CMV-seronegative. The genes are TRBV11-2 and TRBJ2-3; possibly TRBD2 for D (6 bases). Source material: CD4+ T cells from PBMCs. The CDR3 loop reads CASSNTGGTDTQYF. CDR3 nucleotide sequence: TGTGCCAGCAGCAACACGGGGGGCACAGATACGCAGTATTTT.